Below, 18 T cell receptor beta chains from the same sample are listed, as sequenced in a study of cytomegalovirus exposure and HLA in healthy donors. The PCR employed 60 Vbeta primers together with 13 Jbeta primers. TCRdb's table, derived via immunoSEQ multiplex PCR, lists solely in-frame clones and lacks some. The table lists 54,000 or so clones, approximately 70% of them singletons. The sample was PBMCs. These receptors were collected from a woman aged 60-70 years in good health and CMV-seropositive.

The chain employs TRBV5-4 and TRBJ1-1, with D tentatively TRBD1 (6 bases). Germline V CDR1 and CDR2: SGHNT, YYREEE (reference sequence). V lost 4 bases, J lost 0 bases, and 16 bases lay in between. The CDR3 totals 16 residues. The CDR3 spells CASSVQGLFMNTEAFF. The DNA of the CDR3 is TGTGCCAGCAGCGTGCAGGGGTTATTCATGAACACTGAAGCTTTCTTT.

Worth noting for this clone: Other DNA sequences of this sample code for an identical CDR3. V is TRBV4-3 and J is TRBJ1-6; D is undetermined. The CDR3 covers 13 residues. The germline V gene encodes CDR1 LGHNA and CDR2 YSLEER. The ends were cut back, 1 base at V and 7 bases at J, with 5 bases in the middle. The CDR3 nucleotides read TGCGCCAGCAGCCAAGTCAGGAATTCACCCCTCCACTTT. It translates to CASSQVRNSPLHF.

CDR3 DNA sequence: TGTGCCTGGAGTGTACGGGGAAGAGGGCGCCGAAATGAAAAACTGTTTTTT. Translated: CAWSVRGRGRRNEKLFF. J is TRBJ1-4 and V is TRBV30; D is ambiguous. CDR1 and CDR2 from the germline V gene are GTSNPN and SVGIG (reference sequence). CDR3 length: 17 residues. V was trimmed by 0 bases and J by 5 bases, leaving 19 bases between them.

V and J are TRBV5-4 and TRBJ2-7; tentative D call: TRBD1 (6 bases). CDR1 is SGHNT, CDR2 YYREEE, per germline (reference sequence). With 1 base removed from V and 6 bases from J, the gap between germline ends came to 14 bases. The CDR3 sequence is 14 residues long. DNA for the CDR3: TGTGCCAGCAGCTTGCAAGGGGGAGCGCGCGAGCAGTACTTC. Protein: CASSLQGGAREQYF.

This clone was detected only a few times. The CDR3 coding sequence is TGTGCCATCAGTGAGTCGGGCGGGCCCACAGATACGCAGTATTTT. Protein product: CAISESGGPTDTQYF. The chain employs TRBV10-3 and TRBJ2-3; D is perhaps TRBD2 (5 bases). Germline lookup yields CDR1 ENHRY and CDR2 SYGVKD. The CDR3 totals 15 residues. V lost 0 bases and J lost 2, with 9 bases in between.

This chain connects TRBV6-5 to TRBJ1-5; D call uncertain. This CDR3 region has 14 residues. The V gene's germline CDR1 is MNHEY and CDR2 SVGAGI. Trimming took off 0 bases at V and 7 bases at J, with 10 bases between the two ends. This CDR3 reads CASSYSESWQPQHF. CDR3 bases: TGTGCCAGCAGTTACTCCGAGTCATGGCAGCCCCAGCATTTT.

This chain links TRBV5-4 with TRBJ2-7, with D maybe TRBD2 (5 bases). There are 16 residues in the CDR3. The V and J ends lost 0 bases and 1 base respectively, with 14 bases between them. Germline CDR1 reads SGHNT; CDR2 reads YYREEE (reference sequence). CDR3 residues: CASSLASSGSSYEQYF. CDR3 coding DNA: TGTGCCAGCAGCTTGGCCTCGAGCGGATCTTCCTACGAGCAGTACTTC.

This chain connects TRBV4-3 to TRBJ1-1; 7 nucleotides agree with TRBD1. The J segment lost 1 base and the V segment lost 0 bases, leaving 2 bases of the junction unmatched. CDR1 and CDR2 from the germline V gene are LGHNA and YSLEER. The CDR3 is 15 residues long. The CDR3 here is CASSQDRGRNTEAFF. CDR3 sequence (DNA): TGCGCCAGCAGCCAAGACAGGGGGAGGAACACTGAAGCTTTCTTT.

J is TRBJ2-7 and V is TRBV5-1, with D maybe TRBD1 (6 bases). Germline-derived CDR1 and CDR2 are SGHRS and YFSETQ. CDR3 length equals 14 residues. V was clipped by 4 bases and J by 4 bases, with 15 bases between them. This chain's CDR3 is CASSIRGHGYEQYF. CDR3 bases: TGCGCCAGCAGCATCAGGGGACATGGTTACGAGCAGTACTTC.

The V gene is TRBV5-1, the J gene TRBJ2-3, with 7 positions matching TRBD1. Trimming removed 0 bases from V and 0 bases from J; junction bases left unmatched: 4. The CDR3 consists of 16 residues. The germline gives CDR1 SGHRS, CDR2 YFSETQ. The CDR3 loop is CASSLGTGPSTDTQYF. CDR3 coding DNA: TGCGCCAGCAGCTTGGGGACAGGCCCTAGCACAGATACGCAGTATTTT.

The chain carries TRBV27 and TRBJ1-1, with D perhaps TRBD1 (5 bases). The CDR3 runs to 18 residues. V was trimmed by 6 bases and J by 1 base, leaving 24 bases between them. CDR1 and CDR2 from the germline V gene are MNHEY and SMNVEV (reference sequence). In DNA, the CDR3 is TGTGCCAGCAGACGCAGCCTCTTAGGGACTCGGGGGAACACTGAAGCTTTCTTT. It is translated as CASRRSLLGTRGNTEAFF.

The chain recombines TRBV19 with TRBJ1-5; D uncertain. CDR1 LNHDA and CDR2 SQIVND come from the germline V gene (reference sequence). Trimming left V 7 bases short and J 0 bases short, with 22 bases between. The CDR3 has 18 amino acids. The CDR3 region has the DNA TGTGCCAGTAAGCGGTCCCTCCCGGGCCCTTATAGCAATCAGCCCCAGCATTTT. It codes for CASKRSLPGPYSNQPQHF.

This chain links TRBV27 with TRBJ2-7; TRBD1 aligns across 7 bases. This CDR3 contains 15 residues. The J segment lost 1 base and the V segment lost 2 bases, leaving 5 bases of the junction unmatched. Germline V lookup: CDR1 MNHEY, CDR2 SMNVEV (reference sequence). The CDR3 bases are TGTGCCAGCAGTTTAAGGGGGCGCGGGTCCTACGAGCAGTACTTC. Translated, it gives CASSLRGRGSYEQYF.

The J gene is TRBJ2-5, the V gene TRBV7-2; 8 bases line up with TRBD1. Germline V lookup: CDR1 SGHTA, CDR2 FQGNSA. The V gene end was trimmed by 6 bases and the J gene end by 4 bases; junction bases not matched to a gene: 13. The CDR3 runs to 16 residues. In DNA, the CDR3 is TGTGCCAGCAGTTCCCAGGGACAGGCGGGATTAGAGACCCAGTACTTC. Encoded protein: CASSSQGQAGLETQYF.

This sequence joins TRBV19 and TRBJ1-2, with TRBD1 as a possible D gene (6 bases). V lost 5 bases, J lost 2 bases, and 15 bases lay in between. Germline-derived CDR1 and CDR2 are LNHDA and SQIVND (reference sequence). The CDR3 has 15 amino acids. CDR3 in DNA: TGTGCCAGTAGTGATGAGGGGGTGATAAACTATGGCTACACCTTC. Its translation is CASSDEGVINYGYTF.

The chain's CDR3 is CASSSGQPGQYF. CDR3 DNA: TGTGCCAGCAGTTCAGGTCAGCCTGGGCAGTACTTC. The V call is TRBV28, the J call TRBJ2-7; the D is unclear. Germline CDR1 MDHEN, CDR2 SYDVKM. This CDR3 is 12 amino acids long. Deletions cut 4 bases from V and 9 bases from J, with 13 bases between.

This clone was picked up one time. V gene TRBV21-1 combines with J gene TRBJ2-7; no check of the table's D call, TRBD2, against the DNA was made. TRBV21-1 is given as a pseudogene. The CDR3 contains 14 residues. CDR3 bases: TGTGCCAGCACCCCCTGGGCGGGGGCCTACGAGCAGTACTTC. It codes for CASTPWAGAYEQYF.

The chain couples TRBV6-6 to TRBJ2-6; the match to TRBD1 covers 9 bases. The V and J ends lost 8 bases and 2 bases, in that order; junction bases with no gene match: 7. CDR1 is MNHNY, CDR2 SVGAGI, per germline (reference sequence). CDR3 length equals 16 residues. CDR3 sequence reads: CASGDRVLTGANVLTF. The CDR3 DNA sequence: TGTGCCAGCGGGGACAGGGTCTTAACTGGGGCCAACGTCCTGACTTTC.